These 16 T cell receptor beta chains came from one sample sequenced in a study of blood T cells in healthy people across ages. For the second PCR, which ran for 7 to 11 cycles, a sample-barcoded 5' primer and a J-beta primer mix were used. TCRdb reprocessed the 5' RACE reads with MiXCR, giving one entry per CDR3 protein. The repertoire includes 780,000 or so distinct CDR3 sequences, roughly 56% of them detected once, and roughly 25% sits in the top ten. What was sequenced was blood. Receptors originate from a man in his forties in good health.

Details on this clonotype: A much larger clonotype is one base distant, so this may be a read error. This chain links TRBV7-2 with TRBJ2-5; D is uncertain. The CDR3 covers 14 residues. Germline V CDR1 and CDR2: SGHTA, FQGNSA. CDR3 nucleotides: TGTGTCAGCAGCTTATTCGTGGGGCAAGAGACCCAGTACTTC. This sequence encodes CVSSLFVGQETQYF.

This chain uses TRBV5-1 with TRBJ2-7; TRBD2 is a possible D gene (6 bases). Germline lookup yields CDR1 SGHRS and CDR2 YFSETQ. The V end lost 0 bases, the J end lost 7 bases, and 17 bases lay between the germline ends. CDR3 length: 15 amino acids. CDR3 in amino acids: CASSLGLAYYNEQYF. In DNA form, the CDR3 reads TGCGCCAGCAGCTTGGGGCTAGCGTACTACAATGAGCAGTACTTC.

This clonotype has only a few counts. This chain joins TRBV11-2 and TRBJ2-5; TRBD2 agrees at 7 bases. Germline-derived CDR1 and CDR2 are SGHAT and FQNNGV. With 2 bases clipped from V and 4 bases from J, the junction kept 4 bases outside the gene matches. The length of the CDR3 is 14 residues. CDR3 sequence (DNA): TGTGCCAGCAGCTTACGGGGGGATGGAGAGACCCAGTACTTC. Protein product: CASSLRGDGETQYF.

J is TRBJ1-2 and V is TRBV5-1, with 9 bases matching TRBD1. This CDR3 spans 16 amino acids. The germline CDR1 and CDR2 sequences are SGHRS and YFSETQ. The trim removed 4 bases at V and 8 bases at J, leaving 15 bases unmatched. The CDR3 region is CASSRGQGVDNSGYTF. CDR3 coding DNA: TGCGCCAGCAGCCGGGGACAGGGAGTGGATAATAGCGGCTACACCTTC.

CDR3 sequence (DNA): TGCAGTGCTGGATCGACTAGCGGGGGGTTCTACGAGCAGTACTTC. It is translated as CSAGSTSGGFYEQYF. This rearrangement joins TRBV20-1 to TRBJ2-4; 13 nucleotides agree with TRBD2. The end of the DNA aligns better with TRBJ2-7, so the J call may be wrong. Germline loops: CDR1 DFQATT, CDR2 SNEGSKA (reference sequence). The CDR3 covers 15 residues.

The chain has TRBV11-2 and TRBJ2-4; D not certain. TRBJ2-7 matches the DNA end more closely, so the J call is doubtful. The germline gives CDR1 SGHAT, CDR2 FQNNGV. This CDR3 has 12 amino acids. CDR3 loop: CASSTYEYEQYF. The CDR3 region has the DNA TGTGCCAGCAGCACATATGAGTACGAGCAGTACTTC.

This clonotype was counted between two and nine times. V and J are TRBV4-1 and TRBJ2-3; D is unclear. V shed 8 bases and J shed 0 bases, with 3 bases lying between them. From germline, CDR1 is MGHRA and CDR2 YSYEKL. This CDR3 spans 11 amino acids. The CDR3 nucleotides read TGCGCCAGCGCTAGCACAGATACGCAGTATTTT. Translation: CASASTDTQYF.

CDR3 bases: TGTGCCAGCTTACTATCCTCAAGGCCTGAAAAACTGTTTTTT. Translating it yields CASLLSSRPEKLFF. The V gene is TRBV12-3 or TRBV12-4, the J gene TRBJ1-4; D is undetermined. The V and J ends lost 8 bases and 7 bases respectively, with 17 bases between them. This CDR3 is built from 14 residues.

This clonotype turned up a few times. This sequence joins TRBV13 and TRBJ2-1, with 9 bases aligning to TRBD2. V shed 3 bases and J 4 bases; nucleotides not matched to a gene: 7. Looked up from germline, CDR1 is PRHDT and CDR2 is FYEKMQ (reference sequence). This CDR3 is built from 16 residues. The CDR3, as DNA: TGTGCCAGCAGCTTGCGCGGGAGGGAGCTATACAATGAGCAGTTCTTC. It is translated as CASSLRGRELYNEQFF.

CDR3 residues: CASSSGGGATNEKLFF. The CDR3 nucleotides are TGTGCCAGCAGCTCGGGTGGGGGAGCAACTAATGAAAAACTGTTTTTT. V usage is TRBV11-2 and J usage is TRBJ1-4; TRBD1 might be the D (5 bases). The length of the CDR3 is 16 residues. Germline V gene sequence: CDR1 SGHAT, CDR2 FQNNGV. V was pared by 4 bases and J by 0 bases, with 12 bases between.

This clonotype showed up just once. V usage is TRBV7-2 and J usage is TRBJ2-3, with D possibly being TRBD1 or TRBD2 (7 bases each). Germline CDR1 and CDR2: SGHTA and FQGNSA. The CDR3 runs 15 residues. Trimming cost V 5 bases and J 5 bases, with 17 bases left between them. The DNA of the CDR3 is TGTGCCAGCAGCCTGAACTCAGGGGGGGTAGATACGCAGTATTTT. This encodes CASSLNSGGVDTQYF.

The rearrangement links TRBV29-1 to TRBJ1-4, with D perhaps matching TRBD1 (6 bases). CDR3 length: 12 residues. Trimming took off 8 bases at V and 6 bases at J, with 13 bases between the two ends. Germline V gene lookup returns CDR1 SQVTM and CDR2 ANQGSEA. CDR3 sequence reads: CSCRQADEKLFF. CDR3 nucleotide sequence: TGCAGCTGTCGACAGGCCGATGAAAAACTGTTTTTT.

The table lists this clonotype with a few counts. The CDR3 reads CASSWDRAVYTF. DNA of the CDR3: TGTGCCAGTTCCTGGGACAGGGCGGTCTACACCTTC. The chain has TRBV2 and TRBJ1-2, with TRBD1 matching over 9 bases. CDR1 and CDR2 from the germline V gene are SNHLY and FYNNEI. This CDR3 is built from 12 residues. Trimming removed 9 bases from V and 10 bases from J; junction bases left unmatched: 9.

This rearrangement joins TRBV20-1 to TRBJ2-1; TRBD1 matches 7 bases. V shed 8 bases and J 3 bases; nucleotides not matched to a gene: 10. Germline V CDR1 and CDR2: DFQATT, SNEGSKA (reference sequence). The CDR3 loop spans 14 amino acids. Here the CDR3 DNA reads TGCAGTACTCATCTTGGGACAGACTACAATGAGCAGTTCTTC. Protein sequence: CSTHLGTDYNEQFF.

The V call is TRBV12-3 or TRBV12-4, the J call TRBJ2-1; 8 nucleotides match TRBD1. The DNA end is a closer match to TRBJ2-7, so the J assignment may be wrong. The CDR3 extends over 16 amino acids. The CDR3 region is CAFSGRGPFVSGEQYF. The CDR3 DNA reads as TGTGCCTTCTCTGGCAGGGGGCCTTTCGTTAGTGGTGAGCAGTACTTC.

This chain uses TRBV7-9 with TRBJ2-5; 11 nucleotides agree with TRBD2. The CDR3 consists of 16 residues. Germline V gene lookup returns CDR1 SEHNR and CDR2 FQNEAQ (reference sequence). Unmatched junction bases numbered 6, after V lost 5 bases and J lost 1 base. CDR3 in DNA: TGTGCCAGCAGCGTATTAGCGGGGGGGTTCCAAGAGACCCAGTACTTC. It codes for CASSVLAGGFQETQYF.